The T cell receptor (beta chain) under discussion was sequenced for a study of T-cell memory formation after mild COVID-19. Study-wide background: Clusters of TCRs were largely donor specific. The study, taken as a whole, reports: Certain responding clones were present in pre-infection memory, suggesting participation of cross-reactive memory.

TCRalpha and TCRbeta libraries used 5'RACE with constant-segment primers and UMIs. TCRdb analysed the 5' RACE reads with MiXCR anew, one entry per CDR3 protein. The table records roughly 410,000 distinct CDR3 sequences, 20% to 25% of them present only once. This clonotype was seen a handful of times. What it recognizes is unknown. The CDR3 sequence is 14 residues long. Germline CDR1 and CDR2: KGHSH and LQKENI. Trimming left V 3 bases short and J 11 bases short, with 14 bases between. Sequenced input: PBMCs or a T cell subset sorted from them (not recorded which). The rearrangement joins TRBV18 to TRBJ1-6; D gene unclear. The TCR sequence derives from an adult woman who had mild COVID-19 (a few samples of this study predate the infection). Cell type and time point are not known. The CDR3 protein is CASSPAVSSTPLHF. In DNA form, the CDR3 reads TGTGCCAGCTCACCGGCGGTTTCATCGACACCCCTCCACTTT.